Below are 28 T cell receptor beta chains sequenced from a single sample in a study of T cells in Graves' hyperthyroidism and ophthalmopathy (dated by TCRdb to about 2019). The library was generated by multiplex PCR. TCRdb records Illumina HiSeq 2000 as the sequencer. The TCR beta CDR3 regions were amplified from RNA transcripts. The first round of RT-PCR for the TCR CDR3 was performed with the HTBI primer set and the Qiagen OneStep RT-PCR kit. TCRdb reran the public reads through fastp at Q25 and MiXCR, keeping productive beta chains. Entries that share a CDR3 protein sequence are merged under the most common genes and DNA. The sample table shows around 620,000 distinct CDR3 sequences, and about 43% are seen once. The ten biggest clones cover around 19% of the sample. The sample was peripheral blood or thyroid tissue (not recorded which). Receptors were obtained from an adult woman with Graves' disease, either hyperthyroidism or ophthalmopathy (not recorded which).

This clonotype has just a few counts. Just one base apart from a much larger clone, this may be a read error. V and J are TRBV7-9 and TRBJ1-2; the match to TRBD1 covers 8 bases. Trimming cost V 0 bases and J 5 bases; bases outside gene matches: 2. This CDR3 is built from 14 residues. Looked up from germline, CDR1 is SEHNR and CDR2 is FQNEAQ (reference sequence). CDR3 region: CASSLAGQEYGYTF. The CDR3 DNA reads TGTGCCAGCAGCTTAGCGGGACAGGAATATGGCTACACCTTC.

As concerns this clonotype: Because the CDR3 is missing its conserved closing phenylalanine or tryptophan, this is likely a read error. The chain has TRBV7-6 and TRBJ1-1; maybe TRBD1 (5 bases). The CDR3 length is 17 residues. Germline CDR1 and CDR2: SGHVS and FNYEAQ. V shed 2 bases and J shed 1 base, with 17 bases lying between them. CDR3 amino acids: CASSLPRQWEANTEAFL. The CDR3 nucleotides are TGTGCCAGCAGCTTACCTCGACAGTGGGAGGCGAACACTGAAGCTTTCCTT.

The DNA of the CDR3 is TGTGCCAGCAGTTTACAGGCCATATCGACCACCGGGGAGCTGTTTTTT. Translating it yields CASSLQAISTTGELFF. The J gene is TRBJ2-2, the V gene TRBV6-6; a possible D gene is TRBD1 (5 bases). Germline V gene data show CDR1 as MNHNY and CDR2 as SVGAGI (reference sequence). The V end lost 4 bases, the J end lost 4 bases, and 16 bases lay between the germline ends. This CDR3 has 16 amino acids.

This clonotype was detected ten times or more. The J gene is TRBJ2-7, the V gene TRBV7-9; D is ambiguous. Deletions cut 5 bases from V and 3 bases from J, with 20 bases between. This CDR3 is built from 16 residues. Germline V gene data show CDR1 as SEHNR and CDR2 as FQNEAQ (reference sequence). CDR3 sequence: CASSPPQGHDLYEQYF. As DNA, the CDR3 is TGTGCCAGCAGCCCCCCCCAAGGTCACGACCTCTACGAGCAGTACTTC.

V and J are TRBV19 and TRBJ1-4, with D possibly being TRBD1 (5 bases). V was cut by 6 bases and J by 3 bases, with 11 bases left in between. This CDR3 has 14 residues. Germline values: CDR1 LNHDA, CDR2 SQIVND (reference sequence). CDR3 residues: CASSRAGPNEKLFF. CDR3 sequence (DNA): TGTGCCAGTAGCCGAGCGGGGCCTAATGAAAAACTGTTTTTT.

This chain's CDR3 is CASSQRLEYGYTF. CDR3 nucleotide sequence: TGTGCCAGCAGCCAACGCCTGGAATATGGCTACACCTTC. The chain uses TRBV12-3 or TRBV12-4 and TRBJ1-2; D gene ambiguous. This CDR3 region has 13 residues. V gave up 6 bases and J gave up 5 bases, with 13 bases separating them.

The V gene is TRBV15, the J gene TRBJ2-5; D unresolved. Trimming removed 1 base at V and 3 bases at J, with 15 bases between. CDR1 is LNHNV and CDR2 is YYDKDF in the germline V gene (reference sequence). The CDR3 contains 16 residues. CDR3 sequence: CATSRGNHASKETQYF. The CDR3 DNA reads as TGTGCCACCAGCAGAGGGAATCACGCATCTAAAGAGACCCAGTACTTC.

This clonotype was observed at least ten times. The rearrangement joins TRBV4-2 to TRBJ1-6; no definite D call. The ends were cut back, 1 base at V and 7 bases at J, with 8 bases in the middle. Per germline, CDR1 LGHNA and CDR2 YNFKEQ. CDR3 length equals 14 residues. DNA for the CDR3: TGTGCCAGCAGCCAAGGACCGGAAAATTCACCCCTCCACTTT. It encodes CASSQGPENSPLHF.

V gene TRBV7-9 combines with J gene TRBJ1-1, with TRBD1 matching 9 bases. From germline, CDR1 is SEHNR and CDR2 FQNEAQ (reference sequence). J was trimmed by 6 bases and V by 5 bases; bases with no gene match: 13. The CDR3 has 16 residues. The CDR3 DNA is TGTGCCAGCAGCCAATGGGGGGCGGGACAGGGCTCTGAAGCTTTCTTT. It is translated as CASSQWGAGQGSEAFF.

J is TRBJ2-5 and V is TRBV2; D might be TRBD2 (5 bases). The CDR3 is 12 residues long. V was trimmed by 6 bases and J by 9 bases, leaving 14 bases between them. Germline V gene data show CDR1 as SNHLY and CDR2 as FYNNEI. CDR3 sequence (DNA): TGTGCCAGCAGCTTGGCCCCGGAGGCCCAGTACTTC. It yields the protein CASSLAPEAQYF. Filled out from reference TRBV2 and TRBJ2-5, the complete variable domain reads EPEVTQTPSHQVTQMGQEVILRCVPISNHLYFYWYRQILGQKVEFLVSFYNNEISEKSEIFDDQFSVERPDGSNFTLKIRSTKLEDSAMYFCASSLAPEAQYFGPGTRLLVL.

This rearrangement joins TRBV29-1 to TRBJ2-5; D unresolved. The CDR3 is 14 amino acids. Germline loops: CDR1 SQVTM, CDR2 ANQGSEA. Trimming took 7 bases from V and 7 from J, leaving 22 bases between them. The CDR3 DNA reads as TGCAGCGCAGGAAAGTATGGACGGCCCGGGACCCAGTACTTC. Its protein is CSAGKYGRPGTQYF.

The genes are TRBV7-9 and TRBJ1-1, with 10 bases fitting TRBD1. The CDR3 totals 16 residues. The germline V gene has CDR1 SEHNR and CDR2 FQNEAQ (reference sequence). The J segment lost 1 base and the V segment lost 5 bases, leaving 7 bases of the junction unmatched. CDR3 loop: CASSASGTGANTEAFF. The CDR3 nucleotides are TGTGCCAGCAGCGCCTCCGGGACAGGGGCGAACACTGAAGCTTTCTTT.

This clonotype was detected ten times or more. J is TRBJ2-5 and V is TRBV20-1; TRBD1 matches at 7 bases. Germline CDR1 reads DFQATT; CDR2 reads SNEGSKA (reference sequence). Losses at the gene ends were 5 bases for V and 5 bases for J; bases not matched to a gene: 8. The CDR3 contains 13 residues. CDR3 bases: TGCAGTGCTCACAGGGGTACGGCGGAGACCCAGTACTTC. It yields the protein CSAHRGTAETQYF.

The chain recombines TRBV12-3 or TRBV12-4 with TRBJ1-6; D not resolved. V lost 4 bases to trimming and J lost 10 bases, with 11 bases between them. The CDR3 loop spans 13 amino acids. The CDR3, as DNA: TGTGCCAGCAGTTGGCCGGGTAGCTCACCCCTCCACTTT. This codes for CASSWPGSSPLHF.

V is TRBV20-1 and J is TRBJ1-6; no clear D. The CDR3 covers 12 residues. The germline V gene encodes CDR1 DFQATT and CDR2 SNEGSKA (reference sequence). Trimming left V 6 bases short and J 13 bases short, with 16 bases between. CDR3 residues: CSARQGNQPLHF. The CDR3 DNA follows: TGCAGTGCACGGCAAGGTAATCAGCCCCTCCACTTT.

The gene calls are TRBV7-2 and TRBJ2-6; D might be TRBD1 (6 bases). V was clipped by 5 bases and J by 2 bases, with 10 bases between them. Germline CDR1 is SGHTA and CDR2 is FQGNSA. This CDR3 is 15 amino acids long. The CDR3 bases are TGTGCCAGCAGCCCCCAGGGGACTGGGGCCAACGTCCTGACTTTC. Translation: CASSPQGTGANVLTF.

The gene calls are TRBV5-1 and TRBJ1-4; no reliable D call. The CDR3 runs to 14 residues. CDR1 and CDR2 from the germline V gene are SGHRS and YFSETQ. The V and J ends lost 4 bases and 3 bases respectively, with 10 bases between them. The CDR3 DNA follows: TGCGCCAGCAGCCATGACACCTCTAATGAAAAACTGTTTTTT. Translating gives CASSHDTSNEKLFF.

The chain combines TRBV25-1 with TRBJ2-5; tentatively, D is TRBD1 or TRBD2 (5 bases each). The CDR3 has 14 residues. Between the trimmed V and J ends, which lost 4 bases and 2 bases, there was a span of 11 bases. The germline V gene encodes CDR1 MGHDK and CDR2 SYGVNS. The CDR3 loop is CASSGVGDQETQYF. For the CDR3, the DNA is TGTGCCAGCAGTGGGGTGGGGGATCAAGAGACCCAGTACTTC.

This chain links TRBV6-1 with TRBJ1-5; maybe TRBD1 (5 bases). The germline V gene encodes CDR1 MNHNS and CDR2 SASEGT. This CDR3 has 16 residues. The V end was cut by 5 bases, the J end by 5 bases, with 19 bases between. The CDR3 nucleotides are TGTGCCAGCAGTCGCAAAGGGGAAAGAGGGCATCAGCCCCAGCATTTT. It yields the protein CASSRKGERGHQPQHF.

The genes are TRBV27 and TRBJ1-2, with D uncertain. V was clipped by 8 bases and J by 0 bases, with 13 bases between them. CDR1 is MNHEY and CDR2 is SMNVEV in the germline V gene (reference sequence). This CDR3 is 14 amino acids long. The CDR3 region has the DNA TGTGCCAGCCGGGCAGCGGCAGCTAACTATGGCTACACCTTC. Its translation: CASRAAAANYGYTF.

This clonotype was detected many times. CDR3 sequence: CASSSTGGWYSNQPQHF. DNA for the CDR3: TGTGCCAGCAGCTCGACAGGGGGCTGGTATAGCAATCAGCCCCAGCATTTT. The V call is TRBV7-2, the J call TRBJ1-5, with 10 nucleotides matching TRBD1. This CDR3 is 17 amino acids long. The V and J ends lost 4 bases and 0 bases, in that order; junction bases with no gene match: 6. Per the germline V gene, CDR1 is SGHTA and CDR2 is FQGNSA. The complete variable domain, with remaining parts taken from reference TRBV7-2 and TRBJ1-5, reads GAGVSQSPSNKVTEKGKDVELRCDPISGHTALYWYRQSLGQGLEFLIYFQGNSAPDKSGLPSDRFSAERTGGSVSTLTIQRTQQEDSAVYLCASSSTGGWYSNQPQHFGDGTRLSIL.

This clonotype was counted only a few times. This chain joins TRBV7-2 and TRBJ1-2, with 9 nucleotides matching TRBD1. CDR3 length equals 15 residues. V lost 4 bases to trimming and J lost 0 bases; unmatched junction nucleotides: 3. The germline V gene has CDR1 SGHTA and CDR2 FQGNSA. Here the CDR3 reads CASSSRQGANYGYTF. In DNA, the CDR3 is TGTGCCAGCAGCTCCCGACAGGGGGCTAACTATGGCTACACCTTC.

V is TRBV29-1 and J is TRBJ1-6; 8 nucleotides line up with TRBD1. The J segment lost 8 bases and the V segment lost 6 bases, leaving 6 bases of the junction unmatched. This CDR3 contains 13 residues. The germline V gene has CDR1 SQVTM and CDR2 ANQGSEA. CDR3 sequence: CSVLPDRDSPLHF. CDR3 in DNA: TGCAGCGTCCTACCGGACAGGGATTCACCCCTCCACTTT.

This chain joins TRBV7-9 and TRBJ1-2, with D possibly being TRBD1 (6 bases). Germline values: CDR1 SEHNR, CDR2 FQNEAQ (reference sequence). Deletions cut 3 bases from V and 8 bases from J, with 10 bases between. The CDR3 spans 12 residues. The CDR3 DNA sequence: TGTGCCAGCAGCTTCTCAGGGGAGGGCTACACCTTC. Protein: CASSFSGEGYTF.

This clonotype was observed a handful of times. This clone may be a read error of a much larger clone one base away. The chain employs TRBV6-5 and TRBJ1-3; TRBD1 matches at 8 bases. Germline V gene lookup returns CDR1 MNHEY and CDR2 SVGAGI. The CDR3 extends over 15 amino acids. The DNA for the CDR3 is TGTGCCAGCAGTTATTCCGGACAGGGCGAAAACACCACATATTTT. Translation gives CASSYSGQGENTTYF.

This sequence joins TRBV20-1 and TRBJ2-7, with D unclear. The CDR3 length is 14 residues. Germline V lookup: CDR1 DFQATT, CDR2 SNEGSKA (reference sequence). The DNA of the CDR3 is TGCAGGGCGGACGGAATAGAATTCGGCTACGAGCAGTACTTC. Encoded protein: CRADGIEFGYEQYF.

This clonotype was counted many times. The chain is built from TRBV5-8 and TRBJ1-3, with 7 bases matching TRBD1. V lost 4 bases and J lost 3; bases outside the gene matches: 16. The germline V gene encodes CDR1 SGHTS and CDR2 YDEGEE. The CDR3 spans 18 residues. CDR3 amino acids: CASSAVSTGTDSGNTIYF. The CDR3 DNA is TGTGCCAGCAGCGCGGTATCCACCGGGACAGACAGTGGAAACACCATATATTTT. Based on the CDR3 plus reference TRBV5-8 and TRBJ1-3, the full variable domain is EAGVTQSPTHLIKTRGQQATLRCSPISGHTSVYWYQQALGLGLQFLLWYDEGEERNRGNFPPRFSGRQFPNYSSELNVNALELEDSALYLCASSAVSTGTDSGNTIYFGEGSWLTVV.

This clonotype was seen only a few times. A much larger clone lies one base from this, so it may be a read error. V gene TRBV20-1 combines with J gene TRBJ2-5; D uncertain. This CDR3 spans 12 amino acids. Between the trimmed V and J ends, which lost 6 bases and 0 bases, there was a span of 8 bases. Germline loops: CDR1 DFQATT, CDR2 SNEGSKA (reference sequence). CDR3 DNA: TGCAGTGCCAGCGTTTACCAAGAGACCCAGTACTTC. This codes for CSASVYQETQYF.